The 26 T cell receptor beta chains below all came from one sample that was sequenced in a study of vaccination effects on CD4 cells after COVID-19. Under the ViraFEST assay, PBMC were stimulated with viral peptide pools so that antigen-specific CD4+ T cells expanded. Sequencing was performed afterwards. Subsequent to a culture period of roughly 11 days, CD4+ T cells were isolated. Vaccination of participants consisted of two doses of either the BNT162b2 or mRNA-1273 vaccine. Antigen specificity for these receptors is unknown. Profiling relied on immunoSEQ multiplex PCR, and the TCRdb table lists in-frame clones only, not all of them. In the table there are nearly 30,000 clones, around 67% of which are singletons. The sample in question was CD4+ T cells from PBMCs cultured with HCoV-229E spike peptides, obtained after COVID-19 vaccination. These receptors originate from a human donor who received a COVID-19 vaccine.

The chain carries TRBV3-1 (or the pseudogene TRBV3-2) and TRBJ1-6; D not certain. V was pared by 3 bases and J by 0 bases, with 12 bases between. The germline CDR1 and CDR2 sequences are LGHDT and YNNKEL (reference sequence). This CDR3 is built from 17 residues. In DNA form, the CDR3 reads TGTGCCAGCAGCCATTCCCCCCTAAGCTCCTATAATTCACCCCTCCACTTT. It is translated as CASSHSPLSSYNSPLHF.

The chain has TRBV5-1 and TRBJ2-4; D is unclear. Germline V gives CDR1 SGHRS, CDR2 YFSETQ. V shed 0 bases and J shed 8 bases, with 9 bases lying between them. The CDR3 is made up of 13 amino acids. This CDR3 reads CASSLEGLDIQYF. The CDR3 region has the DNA TGCGCCAGCAGCTTGGAAGGGTTGGACATTCAGTACTTC.

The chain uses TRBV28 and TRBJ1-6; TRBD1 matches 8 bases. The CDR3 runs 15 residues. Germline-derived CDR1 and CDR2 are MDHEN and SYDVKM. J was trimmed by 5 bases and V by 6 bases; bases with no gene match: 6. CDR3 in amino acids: CASRSTGDNNSPLHF. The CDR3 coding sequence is TGTGCCAGCAGATCGACAGGGGACAATAATTCACCCCTCCACTTT.

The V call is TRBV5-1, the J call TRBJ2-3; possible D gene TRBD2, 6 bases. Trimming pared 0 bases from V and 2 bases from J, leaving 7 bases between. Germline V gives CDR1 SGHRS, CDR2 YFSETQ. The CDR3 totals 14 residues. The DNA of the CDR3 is TGCGCCAGCAGCTTGGAGGACTACACAGATACGCAGTATTTT. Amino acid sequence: CASSLEDYTDTQYF.

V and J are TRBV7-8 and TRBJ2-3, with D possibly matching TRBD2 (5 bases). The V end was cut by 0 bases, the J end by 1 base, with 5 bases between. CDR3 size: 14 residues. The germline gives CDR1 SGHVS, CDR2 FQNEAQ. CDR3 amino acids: CASSLASGTDTQYF. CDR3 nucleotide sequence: TGTGCCAGCAGCTTAGCTAGCGGCACAGATACGCAGTATTTT.

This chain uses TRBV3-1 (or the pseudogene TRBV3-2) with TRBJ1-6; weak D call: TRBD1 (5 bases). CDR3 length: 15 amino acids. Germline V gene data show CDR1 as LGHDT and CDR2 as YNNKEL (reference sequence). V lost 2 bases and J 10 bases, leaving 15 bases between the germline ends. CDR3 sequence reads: CASSQIRGGRSPLHF. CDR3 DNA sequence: TGTGCCAGCAGCCAAATACGGGGGGGTCGGTCACCCCTCCACTTT.

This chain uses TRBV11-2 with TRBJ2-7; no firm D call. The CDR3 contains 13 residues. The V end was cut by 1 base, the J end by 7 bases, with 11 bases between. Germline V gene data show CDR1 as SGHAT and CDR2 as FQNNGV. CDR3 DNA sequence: TGTGCCAGCAGCTTAGTCCTGGAATTGGAGCAGTACTTC. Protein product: CASSLVLELEQYF.

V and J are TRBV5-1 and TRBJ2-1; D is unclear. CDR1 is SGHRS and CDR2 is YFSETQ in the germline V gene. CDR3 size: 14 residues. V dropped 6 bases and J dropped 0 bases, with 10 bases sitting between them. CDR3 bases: TGCGCCAGCACCCTGGGTAGCTCCTACAATGAGCAGTTCTTC. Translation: CASTLGSSYNEQFF.

The chain's CDR3 is CASSSEVYEQYF. The CDR3 DNA follows: TGTGCCAGCAGCTCGGAAGTCTACGAGCAGTACTTC. The chain combines TRBV12-3 or TRBV12-4 with TRBJ2-7, with D uncertain. This CDR3 region has 12 residues. Trimming cost V 6 bases and J 3 bases, with 9 bases left between them.

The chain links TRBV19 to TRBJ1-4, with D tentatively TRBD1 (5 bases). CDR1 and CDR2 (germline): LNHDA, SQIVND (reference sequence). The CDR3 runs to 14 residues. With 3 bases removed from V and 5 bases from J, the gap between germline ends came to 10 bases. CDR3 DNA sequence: TGTGCCAGTAGTATGGGACGGTTGAATGAAAAACTGTTTTTT. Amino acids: CASSMGRLNEKLFF.

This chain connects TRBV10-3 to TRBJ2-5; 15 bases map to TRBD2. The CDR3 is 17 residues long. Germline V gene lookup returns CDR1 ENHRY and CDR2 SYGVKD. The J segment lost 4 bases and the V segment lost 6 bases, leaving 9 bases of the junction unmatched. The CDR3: CAISSGTSGRNAETQYF. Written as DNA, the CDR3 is TGTGCCATCAGCTCCGGGACTAGCGGGAGGAATGCAGAGACCCAGTACTTC.

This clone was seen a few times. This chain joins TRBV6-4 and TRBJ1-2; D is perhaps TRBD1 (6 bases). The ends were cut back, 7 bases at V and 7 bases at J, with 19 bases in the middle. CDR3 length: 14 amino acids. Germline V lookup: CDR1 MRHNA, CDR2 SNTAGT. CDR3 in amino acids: CASTNEQGVGGYTF. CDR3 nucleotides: TGTGCCAGCACGAACGAACAGGGAGTTGGTGGCTACACCTTC.

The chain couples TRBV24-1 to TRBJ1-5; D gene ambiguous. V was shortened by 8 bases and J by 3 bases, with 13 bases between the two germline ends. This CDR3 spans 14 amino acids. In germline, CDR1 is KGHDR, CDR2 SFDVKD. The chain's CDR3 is CATTQMRVNQPQHF. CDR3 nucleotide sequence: TGTGCCACCACTCAAATGCGGGTCAATCAGCCCCAGCATTTT.

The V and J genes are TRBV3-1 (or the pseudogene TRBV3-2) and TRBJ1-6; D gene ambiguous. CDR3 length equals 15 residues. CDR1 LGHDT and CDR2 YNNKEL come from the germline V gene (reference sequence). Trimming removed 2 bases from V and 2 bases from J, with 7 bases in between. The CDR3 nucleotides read TGTGCCAGCAGCCAAAGGAGGACCTATAATTCACCCCTCCACTTT. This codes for CASSQRRTYNSPLHF.

Here the CDR3 DNA reads TGCGCCAGCAGCCCCAATCGTTGGGGATCGGCAGATACGCAGTATTTT. Amino acid sequence: CASSPNRWGSADTQYF. This chain connects TRBV4-1 to TRBJ2-3; D is undetermined. The germline gives CDR1 MGHRA, CDR2 YSYEKL. This CDR3 has 16 residues. V shed 4 bases and J shed 4 bases, with 18 bases lying between them.

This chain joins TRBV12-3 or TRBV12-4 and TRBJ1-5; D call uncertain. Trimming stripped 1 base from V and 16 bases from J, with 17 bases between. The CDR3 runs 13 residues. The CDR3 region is CASSLVGKAPPHF. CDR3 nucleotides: TGTGCCAGCAGTTTAGTGGGCAAAGCCCCCCCCCATTTT.

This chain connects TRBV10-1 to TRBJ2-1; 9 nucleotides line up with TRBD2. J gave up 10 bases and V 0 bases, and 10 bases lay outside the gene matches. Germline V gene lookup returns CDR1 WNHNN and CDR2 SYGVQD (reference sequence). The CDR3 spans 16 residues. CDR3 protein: CASSESLLAGASEQFF. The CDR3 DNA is TGCGCCAGCAGTGAGTCGTTGTTAGCGGGAGCCAGCGAGCAGTTCTTC.

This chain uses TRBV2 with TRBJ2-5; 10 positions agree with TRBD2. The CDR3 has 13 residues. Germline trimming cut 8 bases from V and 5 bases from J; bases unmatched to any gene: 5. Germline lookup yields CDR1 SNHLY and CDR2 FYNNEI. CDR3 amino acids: CASGLAGEETQYF. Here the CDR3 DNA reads TGTGCCAGCGGGCTAGCGGGAGAGGAGACCCAGTACTTC.

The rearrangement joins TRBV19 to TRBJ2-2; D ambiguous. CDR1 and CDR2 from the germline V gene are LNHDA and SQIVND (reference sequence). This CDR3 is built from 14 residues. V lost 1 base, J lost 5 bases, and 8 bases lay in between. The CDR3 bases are TGTGCCAGTAGTATAGCCGTGGGTACCGGGGAGCTGTTTTTT. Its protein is CASSIAVGTGELFF.

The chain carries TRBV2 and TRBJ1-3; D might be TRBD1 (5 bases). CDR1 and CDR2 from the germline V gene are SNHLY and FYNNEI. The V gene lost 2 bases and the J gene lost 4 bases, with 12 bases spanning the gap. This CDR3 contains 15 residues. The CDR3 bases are TGTGCCAGCAGTGAAACTCAGGGCGGAGGAAACACCATATATTTT. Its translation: CASSETQGGGNTIYF.

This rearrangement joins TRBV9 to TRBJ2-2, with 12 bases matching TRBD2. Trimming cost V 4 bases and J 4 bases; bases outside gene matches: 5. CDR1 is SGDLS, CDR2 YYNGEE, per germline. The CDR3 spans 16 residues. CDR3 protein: CASSTTSGSLTGELFF. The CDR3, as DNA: TGTGCCAGCAGCACGACTAGCGGGAGTCTCACCGGGGAGCTGTTTTTT.

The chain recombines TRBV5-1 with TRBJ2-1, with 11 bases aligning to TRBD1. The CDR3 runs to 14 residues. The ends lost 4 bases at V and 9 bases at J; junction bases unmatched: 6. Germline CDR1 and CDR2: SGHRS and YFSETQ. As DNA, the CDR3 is TGCGCCAGCAGCGGGGACAGGGGGGCCGGTGAGCAGTTCTTC. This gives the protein CASSGDRGAGEQFF.

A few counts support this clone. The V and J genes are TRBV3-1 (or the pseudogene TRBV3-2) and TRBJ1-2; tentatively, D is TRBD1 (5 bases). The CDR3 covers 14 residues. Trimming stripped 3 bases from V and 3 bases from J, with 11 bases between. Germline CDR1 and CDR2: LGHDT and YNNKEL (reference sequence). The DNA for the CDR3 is TGTGCCAGCAGCCATTTCGACAGAGACTATGGCTACACCTTC. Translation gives CASSHFDRDYGYTF.

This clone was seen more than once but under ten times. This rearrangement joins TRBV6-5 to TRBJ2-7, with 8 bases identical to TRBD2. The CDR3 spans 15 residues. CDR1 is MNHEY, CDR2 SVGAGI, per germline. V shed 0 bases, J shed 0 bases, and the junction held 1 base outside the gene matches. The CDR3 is CASSYSSGGSYEQYF. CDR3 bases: TGTGCCAGCAGTTACTCGAGCGGGGGCTCCTACGAGCAGTACTTC.

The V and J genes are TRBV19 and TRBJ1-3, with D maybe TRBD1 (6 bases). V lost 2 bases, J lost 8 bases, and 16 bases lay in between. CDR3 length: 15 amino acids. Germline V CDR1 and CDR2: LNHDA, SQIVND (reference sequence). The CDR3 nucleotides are TGTGCCAGTAGTATACTACAGGGATTTGGCGACACCATATATTTT. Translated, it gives CASSILQGFGDTIYF.

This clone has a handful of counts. The DNA for the CDR3 is TGTGCCAGCAGCGGACAGAATGGAAACACCATATATTTT. Protein product: CASSGQNGNTIYF. This rearrangement joins TRBV2 to TRBJ1-3; TRBD1 might be the D (6 bases). This CDR3 comprises 13 residues. The V gene's germline CDR1 is SNHLY and CDR2 FYNNEI. V lost 6 bases to trimming and J lost 3 bases, with 9 bases between them.